These 2 T cell receptor beta chains were sequenced from one sample in a study of blood T cell repertoires in COVID-19. Generated by immunoSEQ multiplex PCR, the TCRdb table keeps only in-frame clones and is missing some. The sample has about 190,000 clones, approximately 86% seen once. Material for sequencing was peripheral blood. These receptors were obtained from a man aged 30-40 years with acute or convalescent COVID-19.

The chain links TRBV18 to TRBJ1-6; D gene ambiguous. The CDR3 is 13 residues long. CDR1 KGHSH and CDR2 LQKENI come from the germline V gene. Trimming pared 4 bases from V and 7 bases from J, leaving 8 bases between. This chain's CDR3 is CASSRTENSPLHF. CDR3 nucleotide sequence: TGTGCCAGCTCACGTACGGAGAATTCACCCCTCCACTTT.

The chain combines TRBV5-1 with TRBJ2-5; D possibly corresponds to TRBD2 (5 bases). Germline lookup yields CDR1 SGHRS and CDR2 YFSETQ. There are 11 residues in the CDR3. V was pared by 7 bases and J by 5 bases, with 9 bases between. Here the CDR3 DNA reads TGCGCCAGCGTTGGGGAGGAGACCCAGTACTTC. This gives the protein CASVGEETQYF.